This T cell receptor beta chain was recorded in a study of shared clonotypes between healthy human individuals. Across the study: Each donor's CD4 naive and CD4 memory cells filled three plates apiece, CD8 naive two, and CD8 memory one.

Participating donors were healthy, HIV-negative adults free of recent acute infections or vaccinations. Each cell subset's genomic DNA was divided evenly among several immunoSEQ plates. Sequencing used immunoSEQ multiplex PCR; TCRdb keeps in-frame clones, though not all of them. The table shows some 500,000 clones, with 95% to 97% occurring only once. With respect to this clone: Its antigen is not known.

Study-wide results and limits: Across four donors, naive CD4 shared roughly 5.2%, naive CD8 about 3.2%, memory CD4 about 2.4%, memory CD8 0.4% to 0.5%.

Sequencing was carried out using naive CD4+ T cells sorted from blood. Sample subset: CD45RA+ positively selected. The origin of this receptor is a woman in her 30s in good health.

The CDR3 DNA reads as TGTGCCAGCAGTCCCCGACCCTACGAGCAGTACTTC. Residues: CASSPRPYEQYF. The chain links TRBV28 to TRBJ2-7; no reliable D call. V lost 5 bases and J lost 2, with 7 bases in between. CDR1 MDHEN and CDR2 SYDVKM come from the germline V gene. The length of the CDR3 is 12 residues.